The 23 T cell receptor beta chains reported below all come from one sample, sequenced in a study of blood T cell repertoires in COVID-19. Some clones are missing from TCRdb's copy, which holds only in-frame ones; the method was immunoSEQ multiplex PCR. The table lists tens of thousands of clones, about 81% of them singletons. The sequenced material came from peripheral blood. The source is a human donor in a cohort sampled during active COVID-19.

J is TRBJ1-1 and V is TRBV6-2 or TRBV6-3; 8 positions match TRBD1. CDR1 is MNHEY and CDR2 is SVGEGT in the germline V gene. The CDR3 covers 15 residues. V gave up 3 bases and J gave up 3 bases; unmatched junction bases: 6. The DNA of the CDR3 is TGTGCCAGCAGTTATGCAGGGGGCGAAGACACTGAAGCTTTCTTT. This codes for CASSYAGGEDTEAFF.

J is TRBJ1-1 and V is TRBV30; 8 bases are a match to TRBD1. The V gene end was trimmed by 5 bases and the J gene end by 2 bases; junction bases not matched to a gene: 7. This CDR3 comprises 14 residues. The V gene's germline CDR1 is GTSNPN and CDR2 SVGIG (reference sequence). CDR3 sequence: CAWDRTGQNTEAFF. The CDR3 DNA reads TGTGCCTGGGACCGGACAGGGCAAAACACTGAAGCTTTCTTT.

The chain recombines TRBV7-9 with TRBJ2-5, with D possibly TRBD2 on 5 matching bases. V was cut by 5 bases and J by 2 bases, with 12 bases left in between. CDR1 is SEHNR, CDR2 FQNEAQ, per germline (reference sequence). The CDR3 consists of 14 residues. CDR3 coding DNA: TGTGCCAGCAGCGGACCGGGGTTGCAAGAGACCCAGTACTTC. This encodes CASSGPGLQETQYF. Full variable domain (rest looked up from reference TRBV7-9 and TRBJ2-5): DTGVSQNPRHKITKRGQNVTFRCDPISEHNRLYWYRQTLGQGPEFLTYFQNEAQLEKSRLLSDRFSAERPKGSFSTLEIQRTEQGDSAMYLCASSGPGLQETQYFGPGTRLLVL.

The chain is built from TRBV7-9 and TRBJ1-4; perhaps TRBD1 as D (5 bases). Germline-derived CDR1 and CDR2 are SEHNR and FQNEAQ (reference sequence). The germline V and J ends were trimmed by 0 bases and 8 bases, with 10 bases remaining between them. This CDR3 comprises 14 residues. This CDR3 reads CASSLAGAGEKLFF. The CDR3 bases are TGTGCCAGCAGCTTAGCAGGGGCTGGGGAAAAACTGTTTTTT.

The chain combines TRBV27 with TRBJ2-2, with a weak D call TRBD1 (6 bases). The V gene's germline CDR1 is MNHEY and CDR2 SMNVEV (reference sequence). The CDR3 runs 13 residues. With 5 bases removed from V and 8 bases from J, the gap between germline ends came to 12 bases. The CDR3, as DNA: TGTGCCAGCAGTCTTGGGGGCGCGGGGGAGCTGTTTTTT. It codes for CASSLGGAGELFF.

This clone was seen repeatedly, ten times or more. The J gene is TRBJ2-7, the V gene TRBV2; no clear D. CDR1 is SNHLY, CDR2 FYNNEI, per germline. The CDR3 runs to 12 residues. V lost 4 bases, J lost 2 bases, and 6 bases lay in between. The CDR3 protein is CASSGETYEQYF. The CDR3 DNA sequence: TGTGCCAGCAGTGGAGAAACCTACGAGCAGTACTTC. Drawing the rest from reference TRBV2 and TRBJ2-7, the complete variable domain is EPEVTQTPSHQVTQMGQEVILRCVPISNHLYFYWYRQILGQKVEFLVSFYNNEISEKSEIFDDQFSVERPDGSNFTLKIRSTKLEDSAMYFCASSGETYEQYFGPGTRLTVT.

This sequence joins TRBV21-1 and TRBJ2-5; the table names TRBD1, a call not compared with the DNA. TRBV21-1 is a known pseudogene. There are 14 residues in the CDR3. The CDR3 region is CASLTGHPQETQYF. The CDR3 region has the DNA TGTGCCAGTCTTACAGGGCACCCCCAAGAGACCCAGTACTTC.

This rearrangement joins TRBV2 to TRBJ2-7; D gene unclear. V lost 4 bases, J lost 6 bases, and 13 bases lay in between. The CDR3 runs 13 residues. Germline V CDR1 and CDR2: SNHLY, FYNNEI. The CDR3 region is CASSVLIPSEQYF. CDR3 bases: TGTGCCAGCAGTGTACTGATTCCTTCCGAGCAGTACTTC.

The gene calls are TRBV4-2 and TRBJ2-3, with 8 bases that match TRBD2. CDR3 size: 18 residues. V gave up 1 base and J gave up 4 bases; unmatched junction bases: 13. The germline V gene has CDR1 LGHNA and CDR2 YNFKEQ. The CDR3 spells CASSQVGRGVPWADTQYF. The CDR3 DNA follows: TGTGCCAGCAGCCAAGTTGGGCGGGGGGTACCGTGGGCAGATACGCAGTATTTT.

The rearrangement links TRBV28 to TRBJ2-1; D gene uncertain. With 4 bases removed from V and 1 base from J, the gap between germline ends came to 20 bases. The CDR3 consists of 18 residues. Germline V gene sequence: CDR1 MDHEN, CDR2 SYDVKM. This CDR3 reads CASSSGNMDSTSYNEQFF. In DNA form, the CDR3 reads TGTGCCAGCAGTTCAGGAAATATGGATTCAACTTCCTACAATGAGCAGTTCTTC.

This clone was seen once. This chain links TRBV5-1 with TRBJ1-4, with 10 bases fitting TRBD1. Germline V gene sequence: CDR1 SGHRS, CDR2 YFSETQ. The CDR3 runs 16 residues. V shed 4 bases, J shed 4 bases, and the junction held 7 bases outside the gene matches. CDR3 sequence reads: CASSRTGGDFNEKLFF. CDR3 coding DNA: TGCGCCAGCAGCCGGACAGGGGGGGACTTTAATGAAAAACTGTTTTTT.

V gene TRBV9 combines with J gene TRBJ2-3; no definite D call. CDR1 is SGDLS and CDR2 is YYNGEE in the germline V gene. CDR3 length: 15 amino acids. V was clipped by 0 bases and J by 0 bases, with 8 bases between them. The CDR3, as DNA: TGTGCCAGCAGCGTAGTTGGCACGAGCACAGATACGCAGTATTTT. As protein: CASSVVGTSTDTQYF. Using reference TRBV9 and TRBJ2-3 for the parts outside the CDR3, the full variable domain is DSGVTQTPKHLITATGQRVTLRCSPRSGDLSVYWYQQSLDQGLQFLIQYYNGEERAKGNILERFSAQQFPDLHSELNLSSLELGDSALYFCASSVVGTSTDTQYFGPGTRLTVL.

The J gene is TRBJ1-2, the V gene TRBV5-1; no definite D call. There are 12 residues in the CDR3. Trimming took 7 bases from V and 4 from J, leaving 11 bases between them. CDR1 and CDR2 from the germline V gene are SGHRS and YFSETQ. CDR3 DNA sequence: TGCGCCAGCGCCTCCGGTTCCTATGGCTACACCTTC. Amino acid sequence: CASASGSYGYTF.

In this sample, this clone turned up once. The gene calls are TRBV6-9 and TRBJ1-5, with a weak D call TRBD1 (6 bases). The CDR3 has 15 amino acids. V was shortened by 2 bases and J by 5 bases, with 13 bases between the two germline ends. CDR1 and CDR2 from the germline V gene are MNHGY and SVAAGI. CDR3 DNA sequence: TGTGCCAGCAGTTATCCCGACAGGAGTTATCAGCCCCAGCATTTT. Protein product: CASSYPDRSYQPQHF.

The chain is built from TRBV3-1 (or the pseudogene TRBV3-2) and TRBJ2-1; D not certain. Between the trimmed V and J ends, which lost 0 bases and 5 bases, there was a span of 14 bases. The CDR3 has 16 residues. CDR1 and CDR2 (germline): LGHDT, YNNKEL (reference sequence). The CDR3 DNA reads TGTGCCAGCAGCCAAGATACCGTGGTGAACAACAATGAGCAGTTCTTC. Translation gives CASSQDTVVNNNEQFF.

The rearrangement uses TRBV6-5 and TRBJ2-7, with 8 bases aligning to TRBD1. Trimming removed 6 bases from V and 3 bases from J; junction bases left unmatched: 13. CDR1 is MNHEY, CDR2 SVGAGI, per germline. The CDR3 extends over 16 amino acids. The CDR3 DNA reads TGTGCCAGCAGCTACCGGTACGGGACAGGCAGCTACGAGCAGTACTTC. Amino acid sequence: CASSYRYGTGSYEQYF.

This rearrangement joins TRBV6-6 to TRBJ1-2, with D unresolved. Germline lookup yields CDR1 MNHNY and CDR2 SVGAGI (reference sequence). CDR3 length equals 16 residues. The V end was cut by 8 bases, the J end by 1 base, with 20 bases between. In DNA, the CDR3 is TGTGCCAGCTCAGAGGTGCGGGGAACGGATAACTATGGCTACACCTTC. Its translation: CASSEVRGTDNYGYTF.

V gene TRBV4-3 combines with J gene TRBJ1-3; a weak D match, TRBD1 (5 bases). V dropped 0 bases and J dropped 0 bases, with 9 bases sitting between them. CDR3 length equals 16 residues. CDR1 is LGHNA and CDR2 is YSLEER in the germline V gene. The CDR3 region has the DNA TGCGCCAGCAGCCAAGACAGGGCTAGCTCTGGAAACACCATATATTTT. Its protein product is CASSQDRASSGNTIYF.

CDR3 in amino acids: CASSEGGEDTIYF. In DNA form, the CDR3 reads TGTGCCAGCAGCGAGGGGGGGGAGGACACCATATATTTT. V gene TRBV9 combines with J gene TRBJ1-3; TRBD1 might be the D (6 bases). Germline V gene data show CDR1 as SGDLS and CDR2 as YYNGEE. V shed 3 bases and J shed 8 bases, with 12 bases lying between them. The CDR3 spans 13 residues.

The chain uses TRBV6-2 or TRBV6-3 and TRBJ2-3; 8 bases are shared with TRBD2. The CDR3 totals 16 residues. The germline V gene encodes CDR1 MNHEY and CDR2 SVGEGT. The V and J ends lost 6 bases and 3 bases, in that order; junction bases with no gene match: 11. This CDR3 reads CASSRLAGGRTDTQYF. In DNA form, the CDR3 reads TGTGCCAGCAGCCGTCTCGCGGGAGGAAGGACAGATACGCAGTATTTT.

The V and J genes are TRBV5-4 and TRBJ2-7; possible D gene TRBD2, 5 bases. From germline, CDR1 is SGHNT and CDR2 YYREEE (reference sequence). Trimming pared 1 base from V and 2 bases from J, leaving 22 bases between. CDR3 size: 18 residues. The CDR3 sequence: CASSLLPLRGAPTYEQYF. CDR3 nucleotides: TGTGCCAGCAGCTTGTTACCCCTTCGGGGTGCCCCGACCTACGAGCAGTACTTC.

To note about this clone: Additional DNA sequences in this sample encode the identical CDR3. The genes are TRBV7-6 and TRBJ2-3; D is undetermined. This CDR3 has 13 amino acids. Trimming removed 3 bases at V and 0 bases at J, with 4 bases between. The V gene's germline CDR1 is SGHVS and CDR2 FNYEAQ. CDR3 residues: CASSFSSTDTQYF. Written as DNA, the CDR3 is TGTGCCAGCAGCTTCTCTAGCACAGATACGCAGTATTTT. The full variable domain, in which reference TRBV7-6 and TRBJ2-3 provide the parts outside the CDR3, is GAGVSQSPRYKVTKRGQDVALRCDPISGHVSLYWYRQALGQGPEFLTYFNYEAQQDKSGLPNDRFSAERPEGSISTLTIQRTEQRDSAMYRCASSFSSTDTQYFGPGTRLTVL.

The V gene is TRBV29-1, the J gene TRBJ1-2; D gene ambiguous. The CDR3 consists of 13 residues. The ends were cut back, 5 bases at V and 8 bases at J, with 18 bases in the middle. The germline gives CDR1 SQVTM, CDR2 ANQGSEA. As DNA, the CDR3 is TGCAGCGTTTTTCCCCCACATGCCTGGGGCTACACCTTC. Translated, it gives CSVFPPHAWGYTF.